This T cell receptor beta chain was profiled in a study of Tregs in tolerant kidney transplant recipients. TCRdb's copy holds only in-frame clones and misses some; the assay was immunoSEQ multiplex PCR. The sample contains approximately 260,000 clones, 65% to 85% of which appear only once. Points from the study as a whole: The most relevant donor-specific Treg TCRbeta repertoire apparently came from expansion with activated donor B cells.

In regard to this clone: Its cognate antigen is unknown.

Unstimulated Tregs (CD4+CD25+CD127-) and CD4+CD25- non-Tregs were sorted from PBMCs. V lost 0 bases to trimming and J lost 2 bases, with 8 bases between them. Per the germline V gene, CDR1 is SGHRS and CDR2 is YFSETQ. The CDR3 spans 14 residues. The V call is TRBV5-1, the J call TRBJ2-5, with D hard to call. The clonotype comes from a human donor in good health. Sequencing was done on a sample of CD4+ T cells from blood. DNA for the CDR3: TGCGCCAGCAGCTTGGACAGACCGCAAGAGACCCAGTACTTC. Amino acid sequence: CASSLDRPQETQYF.